Here is one T cell receptor (beta chain) with its context. Its matching antigen is unknown. The donor cohort consisted entirely of Caucasian adults residing in Nashville, Tennessee. CD4+ cell separation produced CD45RA+ naive and CD45RA-negative memory subsets. The CDR3 has 12 amino acids. The sample originates from a study of shared clonotypes between healthy human individuals. Whole-study results and caveats: Larger richness was generally estimated for naive than memory subsets. All-four-donor shared clonotypes had higher generation probabilities than non-shared clonotypes did.

The data were produced by immunoSEQ multiplex PCR, yet TCRdb's version contains in-frame clones alone and is incomplete. The sample lists approximately 500,000 clones, less than 96% seen once, with 0.06% in the top ten. The V gene is TRBV21-1, the J gene TRBJ2-7; the D segment call TRBD2 is taken from the table without a DNA check. TRBV21-1 is termed a pseudogene. Sequences were obtained from naive CD4+ T cells sorted from blood. Regarding subset: CD45RA+ positively selected. The clonotype comes from a young woman in good health. CDR3 residues: CASSGGLGEQYF. The CDR3 DNA sequence: TGTGCCAGCAGTGGGGGACTGGGCGAGCAGTACTTC.